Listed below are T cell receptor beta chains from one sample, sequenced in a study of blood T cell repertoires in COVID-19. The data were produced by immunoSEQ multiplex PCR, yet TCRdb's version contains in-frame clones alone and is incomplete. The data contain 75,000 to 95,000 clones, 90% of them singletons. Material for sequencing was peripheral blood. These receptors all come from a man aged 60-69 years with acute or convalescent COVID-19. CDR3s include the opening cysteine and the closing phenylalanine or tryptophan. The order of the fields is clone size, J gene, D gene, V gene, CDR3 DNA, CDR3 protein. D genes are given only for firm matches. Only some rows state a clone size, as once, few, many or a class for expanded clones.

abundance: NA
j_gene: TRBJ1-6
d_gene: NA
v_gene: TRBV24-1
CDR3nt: TGTGCCACCAGTGAAACAGGGTCGGATTCACCCCTCCACTTT
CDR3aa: CATSETGSDSPLHF

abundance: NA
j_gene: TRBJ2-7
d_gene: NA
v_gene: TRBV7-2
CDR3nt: TGTGCCAGCAGCTACGGACTACCGGCCGAGCAGTACTTC
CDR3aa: CASSYGLPAEQYF

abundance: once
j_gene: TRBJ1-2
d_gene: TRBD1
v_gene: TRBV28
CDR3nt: TGTGCCAGCAGTGCAACAGGGGGTGGCTACACCTTC
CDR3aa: CASSATGGGYTF

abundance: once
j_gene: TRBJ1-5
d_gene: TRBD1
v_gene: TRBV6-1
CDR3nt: TGTGCCAGCAGTGAAGGCTTGGGAGGACAGGGGGCTCATCAGCCCCAGCATTTT
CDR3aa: CASSEGLGGQGAHQPQHF

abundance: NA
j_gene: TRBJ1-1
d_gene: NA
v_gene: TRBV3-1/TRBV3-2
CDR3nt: TGTGCCAGCAGCCAAGTAGGGGCTGACACTGAAGCTTTCTTT
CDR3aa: CASSQVGADTEAFF

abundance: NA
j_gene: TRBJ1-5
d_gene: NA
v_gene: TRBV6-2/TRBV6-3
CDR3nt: TGTGCCAGCAGTTTACAGGGTGGCAATCAGCCCCAGCATTTT
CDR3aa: CASSLQGGNQPQHF

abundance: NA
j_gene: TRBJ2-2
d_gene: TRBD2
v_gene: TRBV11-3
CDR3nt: TGTGCCAGCAGTCACAAAGGGCGGGCTAGCGGAAACGGGGAGCTGTTTTTT
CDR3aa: CASSHKGRASGNGELFF

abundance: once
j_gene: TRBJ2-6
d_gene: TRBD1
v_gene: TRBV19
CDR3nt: TGTGCCAGTAGAGGACAGGGGGCCATCTCTGGGGCCAACGTCCTGACTTTC
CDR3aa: CASRGQGAISGANVLTF

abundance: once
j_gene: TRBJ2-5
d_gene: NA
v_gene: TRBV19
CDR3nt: TGTGCCAGTAGTATTGGCGGGACGTACCAAGAGACCCAGTACTTC
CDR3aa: CASSIGGTYQETQYF

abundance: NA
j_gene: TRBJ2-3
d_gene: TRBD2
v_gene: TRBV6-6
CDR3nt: TGTGCCAGCAGTTATGTGGGCGGGAGGGGGGCGGATACGCAGTATTTT
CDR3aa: CASSYVGGRGADTQYF

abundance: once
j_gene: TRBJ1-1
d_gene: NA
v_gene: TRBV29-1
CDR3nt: TGCAGCGTTGGGGGGGGTATGGTCACTGAAGCTTTCTTT
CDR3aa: CSVGGGMVTEAFF

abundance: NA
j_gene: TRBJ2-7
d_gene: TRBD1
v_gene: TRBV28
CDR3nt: TGTGCCAGCAGTTCCCCAGGGACAGCATCGTACGAGCAGTACTTC
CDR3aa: CASSSPGTASYEQYF

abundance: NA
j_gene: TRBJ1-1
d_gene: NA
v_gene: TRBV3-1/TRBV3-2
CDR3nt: TGTGCCAGCAGCCGAGGGTTTTTGAACACTGAAGCTTTCTTT
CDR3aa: CASSRGFLNTEAFF

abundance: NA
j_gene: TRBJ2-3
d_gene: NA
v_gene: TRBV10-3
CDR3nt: TGTGCCATCAGCTCGGGACTCCGCACAGATACGCAGTATTTT
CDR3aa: CAISSGLRTDTQYF

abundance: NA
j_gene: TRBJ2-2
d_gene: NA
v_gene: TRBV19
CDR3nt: TGTGCCAGTAGCAACCGAAACAGGGATGCCGGGGAGCTGTTTTTT
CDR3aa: CASSNRNRDAGELFF

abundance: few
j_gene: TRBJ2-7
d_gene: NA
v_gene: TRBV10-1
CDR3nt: TGCGCCAGCAGTGACCCGGGAGTTGGAGCCTACGAGCAGTACTTC
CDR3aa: CASSDPGVGAYEQYF

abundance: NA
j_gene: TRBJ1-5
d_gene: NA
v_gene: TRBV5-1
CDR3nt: TGCGCCAGCAGCTTGGGATCTAGCACCTATAGCAATCAGCCCCAGCATTTT
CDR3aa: CASSLGSSTYSNQPQHF

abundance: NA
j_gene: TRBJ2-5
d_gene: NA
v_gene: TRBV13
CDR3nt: TGTGCCAGCAGCTCAATGCACGACAGGTCGGGGACCCAGTACTTC
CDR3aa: CASSSMHDRSGTQYF

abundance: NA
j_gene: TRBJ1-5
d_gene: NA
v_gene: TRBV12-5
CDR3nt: TGTGCTAGTGGTCCGGGGGGCGCGGGTCAGCCCCAGCATTTT
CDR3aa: CASGPGGAGQPQHF

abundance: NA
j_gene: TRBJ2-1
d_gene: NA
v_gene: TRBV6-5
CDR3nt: TGTGCCAGCACTGTAGACAATGAGCAGTTCTTC
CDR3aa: CASTVDNEQFF

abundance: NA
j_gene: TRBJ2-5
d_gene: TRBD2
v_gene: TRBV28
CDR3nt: TGTGCCAGCAGTTTAAGGCTAGCGGGAGTGGGGGAGACCCAGTACTTC
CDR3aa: CASSLRLAGVGETQYF

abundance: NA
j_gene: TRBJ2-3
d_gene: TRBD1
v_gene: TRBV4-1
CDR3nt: TGCGCCAGCAGCCCTCGGGACAGGGAAAACACAGATACGCAGTATTTT
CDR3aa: CASSPRDRENTDTQYF

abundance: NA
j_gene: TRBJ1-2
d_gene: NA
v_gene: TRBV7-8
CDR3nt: TGTGCCAGCAGCAGTGGAGCGAGCTATGGCTACACCTTC
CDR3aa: CASSSGASYGYTF

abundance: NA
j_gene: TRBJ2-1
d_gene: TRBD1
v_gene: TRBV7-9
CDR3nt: TGTGCCAGCAGCGTGGGACAGCTAATTTACAATGAGCAGTTCTTC
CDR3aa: CASSVGQLIYNEQFF

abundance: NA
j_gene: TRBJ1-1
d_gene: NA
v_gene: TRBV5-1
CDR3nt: TGCGCCAGCAGCTTGGGGACAGCCCCGCCTTTCTTT
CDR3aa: CASSLGTAPPFF

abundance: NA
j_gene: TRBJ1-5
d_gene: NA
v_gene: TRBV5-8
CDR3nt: TGTGCCAGCAGCCCGACTCATCAGCCCCAGCATTTT
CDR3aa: CASSPTHQPQHF

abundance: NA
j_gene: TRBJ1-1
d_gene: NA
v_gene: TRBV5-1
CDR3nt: TGCGCCAGCAGCTTGGGTGGCGGATGGCCTGAAGCTTTCTTT
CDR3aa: CASSLGGGWPEAFF

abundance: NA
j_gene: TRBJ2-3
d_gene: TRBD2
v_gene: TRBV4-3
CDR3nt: TGCGCCAGCAGCCAGCGGACTAGCGGGATTGCAGATACGCAGTATTTT
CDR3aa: CASSQRTSGIADTQYF

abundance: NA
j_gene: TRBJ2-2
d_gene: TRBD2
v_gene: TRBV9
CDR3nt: TGTGCCAGCAGCGTAACTCCCGGGACTAGGGGGACCGGGGAGCTGTTTTTT
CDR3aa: CASSVTPGTRGTGELFF

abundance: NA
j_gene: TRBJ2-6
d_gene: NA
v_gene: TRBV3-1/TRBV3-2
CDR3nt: TGTGCCAGCAGCCGGGCAGGGGTCTCTGGGGCCAACGTCCTGACTTTC
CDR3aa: CASSRAGVSGANVLTF

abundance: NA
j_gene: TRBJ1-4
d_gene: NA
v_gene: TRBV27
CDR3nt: TGTGCCAGCAGCCTCCGGGACACCAATGAAAAACTGTTTTTT
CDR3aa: CASSLRDTNEKLFF

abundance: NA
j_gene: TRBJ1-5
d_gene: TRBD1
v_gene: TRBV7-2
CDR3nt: TGTGCCAGCAGCTTCAAGGGACAGGGTCAGCCCCAGCATTTT
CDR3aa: CASSFKGQGQPQHF

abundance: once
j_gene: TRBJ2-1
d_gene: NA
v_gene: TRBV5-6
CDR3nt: TGTGCCAGCAGCATGCGTTCGCAAGCCTACAATGAGCAGTTCTTC
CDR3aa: CASSMRSQAYNEQFF

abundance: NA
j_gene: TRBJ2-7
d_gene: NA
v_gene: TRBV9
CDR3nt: TGTGCCAGCAGCTTCGAAGGAGGAACTAGTTACGACGAGCAGTACTTC
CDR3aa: CASSFEGGTSYDEQYF

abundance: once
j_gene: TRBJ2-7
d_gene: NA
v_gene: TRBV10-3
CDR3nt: TGTGCCATCAGCACCGGTACCTACGAGCAGTACTTC
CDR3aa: CAISTGTYEQYF

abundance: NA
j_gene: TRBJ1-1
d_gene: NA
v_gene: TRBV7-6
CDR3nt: TGTGCCAGCAGCCCCAATAGTGGCGGGGTGAACACTGAAGCTTTCTTT
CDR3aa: CASSPNSGGVNTEAFF

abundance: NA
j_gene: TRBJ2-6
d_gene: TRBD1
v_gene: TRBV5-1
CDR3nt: TGCGCCAGCAGCTTGGCCGGGACAGGGGGTGGGGCCAACGTCCTGACTTTC
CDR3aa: CASSLAGTGGGANVLTF

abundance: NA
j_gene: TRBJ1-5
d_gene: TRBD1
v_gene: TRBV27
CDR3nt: TGTGCCAGCAAAAACCGGGACAGTCATAGCAATCAGCCCCAGCATTTT
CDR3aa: CASKNRDSHSNQPQHF

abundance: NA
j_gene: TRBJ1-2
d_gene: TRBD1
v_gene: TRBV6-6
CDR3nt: TGTGCCAGCAGTTCTACCCAGGGACAGGGTGGCTATGGCTACACCTTC
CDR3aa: CASSSTQGQGGYGYTF

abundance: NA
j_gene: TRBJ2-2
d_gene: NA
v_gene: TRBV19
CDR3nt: TGTGCCAGTAGTGCCGTCGCGGTCACGAACACCGGGGAGCTGTTTTTT
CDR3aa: CASSAVAVTNTGELFF

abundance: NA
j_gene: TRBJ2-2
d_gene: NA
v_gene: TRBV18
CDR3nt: TGTGCCAGCTCACCGATTGCGGCAGGGGCGGGCACCGGGGAGCTGTTTTTT
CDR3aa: CASSPIAAGAGTGELFF

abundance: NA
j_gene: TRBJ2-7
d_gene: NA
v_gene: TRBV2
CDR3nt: TGTGCCAGCAGTTCGCAGGGGGAGCAGTACTTC
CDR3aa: CASSSQGEQYF

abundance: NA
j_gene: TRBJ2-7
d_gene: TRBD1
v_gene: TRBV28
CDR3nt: TGTGCCACCCAAGGACAGGCCACCTACGAGCAGTACTTC
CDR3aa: CATQGQATYEQYF

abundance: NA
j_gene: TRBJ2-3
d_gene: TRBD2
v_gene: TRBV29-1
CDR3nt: TGCAGCGTTGAAGACAGACTAGCTCGGGCAGATACGCAGTATTTT
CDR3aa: CSVEDRLARADTQYF

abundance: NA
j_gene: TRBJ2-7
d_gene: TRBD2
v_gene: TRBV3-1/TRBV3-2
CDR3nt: TGTGCCAGCAGCCAGGCCCATTTAGCGGGAGTCTACGAGCAGTACTTC
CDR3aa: CASSQAHLAGVYEQYF

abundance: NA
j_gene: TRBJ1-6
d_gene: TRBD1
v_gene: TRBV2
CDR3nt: TGTGCCAGCAGTGAGGTACAGGGGGCATTGTCACCCCTCCACTTT
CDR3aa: CASSEVQGALSPLHF

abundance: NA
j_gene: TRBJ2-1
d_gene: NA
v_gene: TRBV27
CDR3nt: TGTGCCAGCAGTAGTGTCGGGGATGAGCAGTTCTTC
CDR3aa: CASSSVGDEQFF

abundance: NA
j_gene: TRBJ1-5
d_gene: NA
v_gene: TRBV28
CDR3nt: TGTGCCAGCAGTTCCGACCTGGAGGATTATCAGCCCCAGCATTTT
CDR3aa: CASSSDLEDYQPQHF